This TCR beta chain originates from a study of T cells in localized non-small cell lung cancer. The CDR3 sequence is 14 residues long. Trimming removed 6 bases from V and 4 bases from J; junction bases left unmatched: 5. Germline V gives CDR1 LGHNA, CDR2 YNFKEQ. General study points: Sequencing, confined to only one tumor region, leaves heterogeneity possible. Higher T cell density in the blood was associated with longer overall survival, whereas higher adjacent-lung clonality associated with shorter survival. The greatest T cell clonality was found in uninvolved adjacent lung (higher than in tumor). Across samples, adjacent lung featured a median roughly 56 of the top 100 tumor clones.

The data were produced by immunoSEQ multiplex PCR, yet TCRdb's version contains in-frame clones alone and is incomplete. Among roughly 34,000 clones, under 90% were seen once, and the ten largest hold around 4.2%. Comment on this clone: The antigen is undetermined.

Sequences were derived from peripheral blood, sampled before any cancer treatment. The receptor was derived from a male donor at least 60 years old with stage III lung adenocarcinoma. The chain recombines TRBV4-2 with TRBJ1-2; 10 bases match TRBD1. CDR3 protein: CASRDRGDGYGYTF. As DNA, the CDR3 is TGTGCCAGCAGGGACAGGGGGGATGGCTATGGCTACACCTTC.